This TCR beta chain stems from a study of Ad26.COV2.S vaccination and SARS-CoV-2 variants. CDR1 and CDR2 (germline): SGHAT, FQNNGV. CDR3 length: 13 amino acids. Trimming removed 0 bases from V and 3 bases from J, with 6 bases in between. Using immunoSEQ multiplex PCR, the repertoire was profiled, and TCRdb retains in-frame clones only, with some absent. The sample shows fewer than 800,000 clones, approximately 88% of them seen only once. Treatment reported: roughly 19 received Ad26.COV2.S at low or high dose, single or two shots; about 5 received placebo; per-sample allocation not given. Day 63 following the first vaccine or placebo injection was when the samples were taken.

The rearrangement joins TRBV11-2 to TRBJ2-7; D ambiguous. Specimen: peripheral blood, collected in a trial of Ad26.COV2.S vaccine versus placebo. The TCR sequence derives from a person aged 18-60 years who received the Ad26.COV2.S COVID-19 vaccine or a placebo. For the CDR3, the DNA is TGTGCCAGCAGCTTAGATCCAGGCTACGAGCAGTACTTC. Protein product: CASSLDPGYEQYF.